The rows below give T cell receptor beta chains drawn from one sample of a study of T cell responses to AZD1222 COVID-19 vaccine. The repertoire was sequenced with immunoSEQ multiplex PCR; TCRdb's copy has only in-frame clones and lacks some. The sample shows 70,000 to 95,000 clones, 85% to 90% of them seen only once. The sample in question was peripheral blood, obtained on day 0 of MenACWY control vaccination. These receptors were taken from an adult in good health. The CDR3 runs from the conserved cysteine through the conserved F or W. The order of the fields is V gene, J gene, clone size, D gene, CDR3 DNA, CDR3 protein. The D gene is left open where the match is weak. The listing skips clone size in some rows; elsewhere it reads once, few, many or a size class.

>TRBV4-3|TRBJ2-5|-|TRBD2
TGCGCCCAACGGAGGACTCGGACTAGCGGGGGGGGTATCGGAGAGACCCAGTACTTC
CAQRRTRTSGGGIGETQYF
>TRBV7-9|TRBJ1-1|-|-
TGTGCCAGCAGCCAGAGGGGGGGAAACACTGAAGCTTTCTTT
CASSQRGGNTEAFF
>TRBV19|TRBJ2-7|-|TRBD2
TGTGCCAGTAGTGCCGGACTAGCGGGGGAAACCTACGAGCAGTACTTC
CASSAGLAGETYEQYF
>TRBV6-5|TRBJ1-4|few|-
TGTGCCAGCAGTTCTTCAGGGATCAAACTGTTTTTT
CASSSSGIKLFF
>TRBV4-1|TRBJ1-2|-|TRBD1
TGCGCCAGCAGCCAAGACGACAGGGTCACCTTC
CASSQDDRVTF
>TRBV5-1|TRBJ1-1|-|-
TGCGCCAGCAGCTTGGAACCCCAGGGTGGGAACACTGAAGCTTTCTTT
CASSLEPQGGNTEAFF
>TRBV2|TRBJ1-2|-|TRBD1
TGTGCCAGCAGTGAGGAGACAGGGGGTTCATATGGCTACACCTTC
CASSEETGGSYGYTF
>TRBV5-6|TRBJ1-6|-|-
TGTGCTAACGGGGGAGGGGCACTCTATAATTCACCCCTCCACTTT
CANGGGALYNSPLHF
>TRBV11-3|TRBJ2-7|few|-
TGTGCCAGCAGCTTAGAGGTAGCACTAGGCGAGCAGTACTTC
CASSLEVALGEQYF
>TRBV5-1|TRBJ1-2|-|-
TGCGCCAGCAGCTTGGGACCGAACCAGGGAGATGGCTACACCTTC
CASSLGPNQGDGYTF
>TRBV11-1|TRBJ1-1|-|TRBD1
TGTGCCAGCAGCTTGGACAGGGTCAACACTGAAGCTTTCTTT
CASSLDRVNTEAFF
>TRBV5-4|TRBJ2-3|once|TRBD1
TGTGCCAGCAGCTTGGACAGGGGGCGGACAGATACGCAGTATTTT
CASSLDRGRTDTQYF
>TRBV6-5|TRBJ1-5|once|-
TGTGCCAGCAGTCCTGCCCAGGGAGCTCAGCCCCAGCATTTT
CASSPAQGAQPQHF
>TRBV19|TRBJ1-5|-|-
TGTGCCAGTAGTGCCACACACAGACATAGCAATCAGCCCCAGCATTTT
CASSATHRHSNQPQHF
>TRBV7-8|TRBJ1-2|-|TRBD1
TGTGCCAGCAGCTCGACAGGGAGGTATGGCTACACCTTC
CASSSTGRYGYTF
>TRBV6-5|TRBJ1-1|-|TRBD1
TGTGCCAGCAGTTCCGGAGGACAGGGGGCCGGTGAAGCTTTCTTT
CASSSGGQGAGEAFF
>TRBV25-1|TRBJ2-4|-|TRBD1
TGTGCCAGCAGTGTTACCCCGGGACAGGGAGGGGACAAAAACATTCAGTACTTC
CASSVTPGQGGDKNIQYF
>TRBV19|TRBJ1-1|-|-
TGTGCCAGTAGTATGAGGGACACCCATGAAGCTTTCTTT
CASSMRDTHEAFF
>TRBV7-9|TRBJ2-3|-|TRBD2
TGTGCCAGCAGGGGACTAGCGGGGGCCCGGGATACGCAGTATTTT
CASRGLAGARDTQYF
>TRBV2|TRBJ1-1|once|-
TGTGCCAGCAGCCCCTCTTTGAACACTGAAGCTTTCTTT
CASSPSLNTEAFF
>TRBV3-1/TRBV3-2|TRBJ1-4|once|-
TGTGCCAGCAGCATTCGGGACGCCTCGGGGACTAATGAAAAACTGTTTTTT
CASSIRDASGTNEKLFF
>TRBV18|TRBJ2-7|few|-
TGTGCCAGCTCACCATGGGGGAGCTACGAGCAGTACTTC
CASSPWGSYEQYF
>TRBV19|TRBJ2-1|-|-
TGTGCCAGTAGTATTAGGAGAATTGGGTTTAACGATGAGCAGTTCTTC
CASSIRRIGFNDEQFF
>TRBV5-1|TRBJ1-4|-|TRBD1
TGCGCCAGCAGCTCATATTTGCGGTCCGGGACAGGGAACGAAAAACTGTTTTTT
CASSSYLRSGTGNEKLFF
>TRBV4-3|TRBJ1-5|-|-
TGCGCCAGCAGCCAAGATGCGCCGGGAACCCTTAATCAGCCCCAGCATTTT
CASSQDAPGTLNQPQHF
>TRBV4-3|TRBJ2-2|-|-
TGCGCCAGCAGCCAAGAGATTCAGACGGGAGCCGGGGAGCTGTTTTTT
CASSQEIQTGAGELFF
>TRBV4-1|TRBJ2-4|-|-
TGCGCCAGCAGCCACCCGCCAGCCAAAAACATTCAGTACTTC
CASSHPPAKNIQYF
>TRBV9|TRBJ2-6|few|-
TGTGCCAGCAGCGAAACAGCGGCAGGGGCCAACGTCCTGACTTTC
CASSETAAGANVLTF
>TRBV28|TRBJ1-3|-|-
TGTGCCAGCAGTTTAACGGACCATGGAAACACCATATATTTT
CASSLTDHGNTIYF
>TRBV19|TRBJ1-1|-|-
TGTGCCAGTAGCGAGGTCCGTGGCAACACTGAAGCTTTCTTT
CASSEVRGNTEAFF
>TRBV5-4|TRBJ2-1|-|TRBD2
TGTGCCAGCAGCTTGCTAGAGGTAGCGGGGGACGGTGAGCAGTTCTTC
CASSLLEVAGDGEQFF